This section outlines one T cell receptor (beta chain) sequence together with its context. This record belongs to a study of shared T cell receptors in the human thymus. There are 17 residues in the CDR3. Germline values: CDR1 LNHNV, CDR2 YYDKDF (reference sequence). The V and J ends lost 0 bases and 4 bases, in that order; junction bases with no gene match: 5. Some clones are missing from TCRdb's copy, which holds only in-frame ones; the method was immunoSEQ multiplex PCR. The repertoire holds about 660,000 clones, with around 87% as singletons. These records were also assigned to another study, of human thymus T cells. That investigation notes: Repertoires from thymus and blood appeared to show biased V and J gene usage.

The chain has TRBV15 and TRBJ2-1, with 11 nucleotides matching TRBD2. The origin of this receptor is a boy in the first two years of life with a congenital heart defect. The sample consisted of thymocytes. The CDR3 reads CATSRETSGIMYNEQFF. In DNA form, the CDR3 reads TGTGCCACCAGCAGAGAGACTAGCGGGATAATGTACAATGAGCAGTTCTTC. Together with reference TRBV15 and TRBJ2-1, the CDR3 gives the full variable domain: DAMVIQNPRYQVTQFGKPVTLSCSQTLNHNVMYWYQQKSSQAPKLLFHYYDKDFNNEADTPDNFQSRRPNTSFCFLDIRSPGLGDTAMYLCATSRETSGIMYNEQFFGPGTRLTVL.